Each of the 9 T cell receptor beta chains below was sequenced from the same sample in a study of T cells in Graves' hyperthyroidism and ophthalmopathy. It was RNA transcripts that yielded the amplified TCR beta CDR3 regions. The study used the HTBI primer set for a first-round RT-PCR of the TCR CDR3. A single record per CDR3 protein comes from TCRdb applying MiXCR to the multiplex PCR reads. The table lists more than 350,000 distinct CDR3 sequences, about 15% of them singletons, with approximately 20% in the top ten. What was sequenced was blood. Receptors were obtained from a woman aged 60-75 years with Graves' ophthalmopathy.

This clonotype showed up many times. This chain uses TRBV7-2 with TRBJ1-1, with a tentative D call TRBD1 (5 bases). This CDR3 contains 14 residues. Trimming took off 5 bases at V and 8 bases at J, with 18 bases between the two ends. The V gene's germline CDR1 is SGHTA and CDR2 FQGNSA. CDR3 coding DNA: TGTGCCAGCAGCAGCCCCGGGACCGCCGAAGAAGCTTTCTTT. Amino acids: CASSSPGTAEEAFF.

V is TRBV19 and J is TRBJ2-2; D unclear. Germline V gene sequence: CDR1 LNHDA, CDR2 SQIVND (reference sequence). This CDR3 is built from 12 residues. Trimming removed 4 bases at V and 6 bases at J, with 6 bases between. CDR3 loop: CASSNPAGELFF. In DNA, the CDR3 is TGTGCCAGTAGTAATCCGGCCGGGGAGCTGTTTTTT. Drawing the rest from reference TRBV19 and TRBJ2-2, the complete variable domain is DGGITQSPKYLFRKEGQNVTLSCEQNLNHDAMYWYRQDPGQGLRLIYYSQIVNDFQKGDIAEGYSVSREKKESFPLTVTSAQKNPTAFYLCASSNPAGELFFGEGSRLTVL.

This rearrangement joins TRBV5-1 to TRBJ2-7; the D is unclear. Per the germline V gene, CDR1 is SGHRS and CDR2 is YFSETQ. The V gene lost 4 bases and the J gene lost 0 bases, with 8 bases spanning the gap. The length of the CDR3 is 13 residues. CDR3 sequence reads: CASSAESSYEQYF. The CDR3 DNA is TGCGCCAGCAGCGCAGAAAGCTCCTACGAGCAGTACTTC.

This chain links TRBV5-1 with TRBJ2-7; 10 bases are shared with TRBD1. The CDR3 is 15 amino acids. V was clipped by 2 bases and J by 3 bases; unmatched bases: 5. Germline assignment: CDR1 SGHRS and CDR2 YFSETQ. Written as DNA, the CDR3 is TGCGCCAGCAGCTTTGTCCGGGACAGGGGCTACGAGCAGTACTTC. Translation gives CASSFVRDRGYEQYF. Variable domain in full (rest from reference TRBV5-1 and TRBJ2-7): KAGVTQTPRYLIKTRGQQVTLSCSPISGHRSVSWYQQTPGQGLQFLFEYFSETQRNKGNFPGRFSGRQFSNSRSEMNVSTLELGDSALYLCASSFVRDRGYEQYFGPGTRLTVT.

This clonotype showed up many times. The V and J genes are TRBV3-1 and TRBJ2-1, with D perhaps given as TRBD1 or TRBD2 (5 bases each). V dropped 5 bases and J dropped 12 bases, with 20 bases sitting between them. The CDR3 length is 14 residues. CDR1 LGHDT and CDR2 YNNKEL come from the germline V gene (reference sequence). The CDR3 nucleotides are TGTGCCAGCAGCGCCCGGGACCTACTTCAAGGGCAGTTCTTC. Its protein product is CASSARDLLQGQFF.

This clonotype was observed a handful of times. V gene TRBV19 combines with J gene TRBJ2-2; D is possibly TRBD1 or TRBD2 (5 bases each). From germline, CDR1 is LNHDA and CDR2 SQIVND (reference sequence). V shed 7 bases and J shed 0 bases, with 15 bases lying between them. The CDR3 has 16 amino acids. CDR3 loop: CASIIRGAANTGELFF. For the CDR3, the DNA is TGTGCCAGTATAATCCGAGGGGCCGCGAACACCGGGGAGCTGTTTTTT.

This clonotype was seen ten or more times. The V call is TRBV11-2, the J call TRBJ2-1; TRBD2 agrees at 9 bases. Germline lookup yields CDR1 SGHAT and CDR2 FQNNGV. The length of the CDR3 is 15 residues. V trimming: 5 bases; J trimming: 0 bases; junction bases outside the gene matches: 2. The CDR3 region is CASSSGRSSYNEQFF. The CDR3 nucleotides are TGTGCCAGCAGCAGCGGGAGGAGCTCCTACAATGAGCAGTTCTTC.

At least ten counts were recorded for this clonotype. This sequence joins TRBV5-1 and TRBJ2-7; 7 bases are a match to TRBD2. Germline-derived CDR1 and CDR2 are SGHRS and YFSETQ. CDR3 length: 14 residues. The trim removed 4 bases at V and 0 bases at J, leaving 4 bases unmatched. The CDR3 loop reads CASSPRDYSYEQYF. Written as DNA, the CDR3 is TGCGCCAGCAGCCCACGGGACTACTCCTACGAGCAGTACTTC.

At least ten counts were recorded for this clonotype. V and J are TRBV20-1 and TRBJ1-2; no clear D. Deletions cut 2 bases from V and 1 base from J, with 23 bases between. Per the germline V gene, CDR1 is DFQATT and CDR2 is SNEGSKA (reference sequence). The CDR3 has 18 residues. The CDR3, as DNA: TGCAGTGCTAGATTACCCGAAGGGTCTCTCGGGTTTAACTATGGCTACACCTTC. Translation gives CSARLPEGSLGFNYGYTF.